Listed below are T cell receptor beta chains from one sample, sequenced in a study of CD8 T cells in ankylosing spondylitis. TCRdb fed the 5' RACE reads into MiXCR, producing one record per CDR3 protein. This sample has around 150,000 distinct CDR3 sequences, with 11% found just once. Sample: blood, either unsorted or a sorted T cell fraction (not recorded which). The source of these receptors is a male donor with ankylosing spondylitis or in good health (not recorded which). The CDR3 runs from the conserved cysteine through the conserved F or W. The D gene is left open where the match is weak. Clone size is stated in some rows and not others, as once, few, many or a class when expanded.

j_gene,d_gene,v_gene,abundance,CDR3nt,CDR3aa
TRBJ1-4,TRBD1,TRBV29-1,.,TGCAGCGTTCGGTCAGGGGGCAGGACTAATGAAAAACTGTTTTTT,CSVRSGGRTNEKLFF
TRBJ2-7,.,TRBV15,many,TGTGCCACCAGCGGACACAGGTCCCTACCTTACGAGCAGTACTTC,CATSGHRSLPYEQYF
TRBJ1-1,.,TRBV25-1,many,TGTGCCAGCAGTGATTGGCCCGCAATTGACGCGAGGAACACTGAAGCTTTCTTT,CASSDWPAIDARNTEAFF
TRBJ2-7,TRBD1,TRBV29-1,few,TGCAGCGCTGGACAGGACTCCTACGAGCAGTACTTC,CSAGQDSYEQYF
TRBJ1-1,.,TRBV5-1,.,TGCGCCAGCAGCCCACCGTCCCTGAGCGCGAGGAACACTGAAGCTTTCTTT,CASSPPSLSARNTEAFF
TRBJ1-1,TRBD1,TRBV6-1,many,TGTGCCAGCAGGGAAACAGGGGGCAACACTGAAGCTTTCTTT,CASRETGGNTEAFF
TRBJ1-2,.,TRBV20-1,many,TGCAGTGCTAGACTATCTTATGGCTACACCTTC,CSARLSYGYTF
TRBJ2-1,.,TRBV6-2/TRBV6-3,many,TGTGCCAGCAGTTACCCCTACAATGAGCAGTTCTTC,CASSYPYNEQFF
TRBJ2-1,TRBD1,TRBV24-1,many,TGTGCCACCAGTGACGACAGGGTAGCCGATGAGCAGTTCTTC,CATSDDRVADEQFF
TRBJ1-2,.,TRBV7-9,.,TGTGCCAGCAGCCCAGGTCGCTATGGCTACACCTTC,CASSPGRYGYTF
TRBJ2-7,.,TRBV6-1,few,TGTGCCAGCACGGCGTCTTGGCAGATCTACGAGCAGTACTTC,CASTASWQIYEQYF
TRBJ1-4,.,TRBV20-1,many,TGCAGTGCTAGTACAGGGAGGGATGAAAAACTGTTTTTT,CSASTGRDEKLFF
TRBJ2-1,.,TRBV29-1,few,TGCAGCGTTGAGATTAGCCGCCATGAGCAGTTCTTC,CSVEISRHEQFF
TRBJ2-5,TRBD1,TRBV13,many,TGTGCCAGCAGCTTGAGACAGGGGGGAGAGACCCAGTACTTC,CASSLRQGGETQYF
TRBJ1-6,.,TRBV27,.,TGTGCCAGCACGTCCCGCGGTAATTCACCCCTCCACTTT,CASTSRGNSPLHF
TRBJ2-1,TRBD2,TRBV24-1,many,TGTGCCACCAGTGATCCCGCCCCTAGCGGTCCATCCTACAATGAGCAGTTCTTC,CATSDPAPSGPSYNEQFF
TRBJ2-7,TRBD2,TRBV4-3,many,TGCGCCAGCAGCCAAGATGTGACTAGCGGGGGCCGCTCCTACGAGCAGTACTTC,CASSQDVTSGGRSYEQYF
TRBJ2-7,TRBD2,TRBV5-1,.,TGCGCCAGCAACACCCTAGCGGGAGAAAGCTACGAGCAGTACTTC,CASNTLAGESYEQYF
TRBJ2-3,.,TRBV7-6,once,TGTGTCAGCAGCTCAAATCCGGGGATCACAGATACGCAGTATTTT,CVSSSNPGITDTQYF
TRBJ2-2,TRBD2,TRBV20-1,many,TGCAGTGCTAGCCGGCCAGGAGGGCGGGGGTACACCGGGGAGCTGTTTTTT,CSASRPGGRGYTGELFF
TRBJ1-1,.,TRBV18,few,TGTGCCAGCTCACCAAGAGGGGGGATGAACACTGAAGCTTTCTTT,CASSPRGGMNTEAFF
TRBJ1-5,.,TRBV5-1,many,TGCGCCAGCAGGCTTGATGTCAATCAGCCCCAGCATTTT,CASRLDVNQPQHF
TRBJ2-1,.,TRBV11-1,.,TGTGCCAGCAGCTTAGAGGTCTTCCGTCGGGGTTCCTACAATGAGCAGTTCTTC,CASSLEVFRRGSYNEQFF
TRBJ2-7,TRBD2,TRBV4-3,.,TGCGCCAGCAGCCAATGGGGCGGGGGCTACGAGCAGTACTTC,CASSQWGGGYEQYF
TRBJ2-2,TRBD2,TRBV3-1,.,TGTGCCAGCAGCCCCTGGACTGGGGGGGCCGGGGAGCTGTTTTTT,CASSPWTGGAGELFF
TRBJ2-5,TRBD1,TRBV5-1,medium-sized,TGCGCCAGCCGGGACAGGGGGCAGAGAATGGAGACCCAGTACTTC,CASRDRGQRMETQYF
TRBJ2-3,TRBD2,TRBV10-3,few,TGTGCCATCAGCTTACTAGCGGGGGGATCTAGCACAGATACGCAGTATTTT,CAISLLAGGSSTDTQYF
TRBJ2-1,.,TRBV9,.,TGTGCCAGCAGCGAATACCCGGGACTGGACAGGGAGCAGTTCTTC,CASSEYPGLDREQFF
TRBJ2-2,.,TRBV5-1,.,TGCGCCAGCAGCTTGTTACGGATGGATGCCGGGGAGCTGTTTTTT,CASSLLRMDAGELFF
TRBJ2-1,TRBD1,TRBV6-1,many,TGTGCCAGCAACACCGACAGGGCGTCCTACAATGAGCAGTTCTTC,CASNTDRASYNEQFF